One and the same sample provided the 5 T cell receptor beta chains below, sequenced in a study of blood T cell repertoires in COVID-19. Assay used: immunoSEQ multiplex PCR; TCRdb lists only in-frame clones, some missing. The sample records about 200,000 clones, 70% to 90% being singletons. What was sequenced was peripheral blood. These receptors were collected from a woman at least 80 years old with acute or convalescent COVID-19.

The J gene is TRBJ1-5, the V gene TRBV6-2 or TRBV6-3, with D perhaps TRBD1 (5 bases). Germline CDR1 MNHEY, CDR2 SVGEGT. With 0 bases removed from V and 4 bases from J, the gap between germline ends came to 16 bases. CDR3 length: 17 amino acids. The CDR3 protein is CASSYSGTGLANQPQHF. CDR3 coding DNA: TGTGCCAGCAGTTACTCGGGGACCGGACTAGCGAATCAGCCCCAGCATTTT.

The CDR3 DNA sequence: TGTGCCAGCAGCTTGGATGTGGGGGCGGGCTATGGCTACACCTTC. Translation gives CASSLDVGAGYGYTF. The gene calls are TRBV5-6 and TRBJ1-2; weak D call: TRBD1 (6 bases). V was shortened by 0 bases and J by 4 bases, with 13 bases between the two germline ends. Germline V gene sequence: CDR1 SGHDT, CDR2 YYEEEE. The CDR3 is 15 amino acids.

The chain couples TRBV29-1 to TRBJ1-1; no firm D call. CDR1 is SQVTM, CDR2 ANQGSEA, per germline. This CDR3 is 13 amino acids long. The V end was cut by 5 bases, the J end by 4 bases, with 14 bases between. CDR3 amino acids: CSVQHDTSTEAFF. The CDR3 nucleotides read TGCAGCGTTCAGCACGACACCTCCACTGAAGCTTTCTTT.

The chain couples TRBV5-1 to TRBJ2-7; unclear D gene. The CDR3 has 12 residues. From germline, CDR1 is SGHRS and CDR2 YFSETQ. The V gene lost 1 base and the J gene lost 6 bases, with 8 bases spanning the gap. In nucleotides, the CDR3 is TGCGCCAGCAGCTTGTCCGACTCCGAGCAGTACTTC. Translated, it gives CASSLSDSEQYF.

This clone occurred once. CDR3 sequence reads: CASSYPGTSGIGELFF. The CDR3 nucleotides read TGTGCCAGCAGCTATCCCGGGACTAGCGGAATCGGGGAGCTGTTTTTT. The chain recombines TRBV5-8 with TRBJ2-2, with 11 bases aligning to TRBD2. V lost 3 bases to trimming and J lost 7 bases; unmatched junction nucleotides: 8. The CDR3 is 16 amino acids. The germline CDR1 and CDR2 sequences are SGHTS and YDEGEE.